This T cell receptor beta chain was recorded in a study of long-term antiretroviral therapy in people with HIV. The authors ran the immunoSEQ assay, v3.0, at survey level. For each individual sample, sequencing targeted roughly 35,000-55,000 T-cell genomes. Profiled with immunoSEQ multiplex PCR; TCRdb holds only in-frame clones, not every one. The sample records almost 30,000 clones, 70% to 90% being singletons. This clone was recorded a few times. Its antigen is still unknown. Looked up from germline, CDR1 is LGHNA and CDR2 is YNFKEQ. CDR3 size: 16 residues. The V gene end was trimmed by 3 bases and the J gene end by 4 bases; junction bases not matched to a gene: 5. Notes on the study in general: The study lacked data on ART adherence, viral resistance or therapy changes. Dating from the mid-2000s to the late 2010s, the blood was possibly obtained under older ART regimens. CDR3 length ranges were narrower in HIV repertoires than in controls.

The receptor's source is a man aged 45-65 years with HIV. V is TRBV4-2 and J is TRBJ2-2; TRBD2 matches 10 bases. Specimen: unsorted PBMCs, collected 3.2 years before starting antiretroviral therapy. CDR3 region: CASSHTSGVPTGELFF. DNA of the CDR3: TGTGCCAGCAGCCATACTAGCGGGGTTCCCACCGGGGAGCTGTTTTTT.